This TCR beta chain was identified during a study of blood T cells in healthy people across ages. About the research overall: About one barcoded TCR beta cDNA was captured per two T cells. Study-level findings and limits: Diversity estimates drawn from one million T cells were deemed underestimates. More naive CD4+ cells and higher diversity were found in long-lived than in aged donors. Correlation between TCR beta diversity and naive T cell percentage was strong.

This CDR3 has 14 residues. Germline CDR1 and CDR2: SEHNR and FQNEAQ (reference sequence). V lost 5 bases, J lost 6 bases, and 16 bases lay in between. As for this clonotype: The antigen is unknown.

Next came a second PCR, run for about 6 to 12 cycles, which used a sample-barcoded 5' primer along with a J-beta primer mix. Each CDR3 protein is one row after TCRdb ran MiXCR on the 5' RACE reads. The sample has about 800,000 distinct CDR3 sequences, 58% seen once. The source of this sequence is a man younger than 40 in good health. The chain links TRBV7-9 to TRBJ1-1; D is undetermined. What was sequenced was blood. Here the CDR3 DNA reads TGTGCCAGCAGCGACATACACCTCGAGGCTGAAGCTTTCTTT. Its translation is CASSDIHLEAEAFF.